The 30 T cell receptor beta chains in this list originate from one sample, sequenced in a study of lymphopenia after photon versus proton radiotherapy. Repertoires were generated with immunoSEQ multiplex PCR, while TCRdb's copy carries only in-frame clones and drops some. The sample has 150,000 to 200,000 clones, roughly nine tenths seen once. Sequencing was performed on peripheral blood, taken from a patient treated with photon-based radiotherapy. These receptor sequences come from a man in his forties or fifties with gastric cancer.

The V and J genes are TRBV29-1 and TRBJ1-4, with D possibly being TRBD1 (5 bases). There are 13 residues in the CDR3. V dropped 4 bases and J dropped 0 bases, with 6 bases sitting between them. The germline gives CDR1 SQVTM, CDR2 ANQGSEA. The DNA of the CDR3 is TGCAGCGTTGGGGGGACAACTAATGAAAAACTGTTTTTT. It codes for CSVGGTTNEKLFF.

J is TRBJ1-2 and V is TRBV30, with D perhaps matching TRBD1 (5 bases). V was clipped by 0 bases and J by 4 bases, with 15 bases between them. Germline CDR1 is GTSNPN and CDR2 is SVGIG (reference sequence). There are 15 residues in the CDR3. In DNA, the CDR3 is TGTGCCTGGAGTGTAAGAAGGGGTATTGGCTATGGCTACACCTTC. It specifies CAWSVRRGIGYGYTF.

The J gene is TRBJ2-7, the V gene TRBV2; TRBD1 matches at 8 bases. CDR1 SNHLY and CDR2 FYNNEI come from the germline V gene. The CDR3 contains 13 residues. V lost 6 bases to trimming and J lost 3 bases; unmatched junction nucleotides: 4. This chain's CDR3 is CASRRDRIYEQYF. In nucleotides, the CDR3 is TGTGCCAGCAGGCGGGACAGGATCTACGAGCAGTACTTC.

The rearrangement joins TRBV18 to TRBJ1-4, with D possibly matching TRBD1 (6 bases). The V gene lost 2 bases and the J gene lost 7 bases, with 14 bases spanning the gap. Germline V gene sequence: CDR1 KGHSH, CDR2 LQKENI. This CDR3 comprises 15 residues. CDR3 DNA: TGTGCCAGCTCACCATTGGGGGCGCTGGGTGAAAAACTGTTTTTT. It encodes CASSPLGALGEKLFF.

The gene calls are TRBV25-1 and TRBJ2-2; no firm D call. Germline V CDR1 and CDR2: MGHDK, SYGVNS. CDR3 length: 15 residues. V was pared by 0 bases and J by 4 bases, with 9 bases between. In nucleotides, the CDR3 is TGTGCCAGCAGTGAATATGGGGATCCCACCGGGGAGCTGTTTTTT. It codes for CASSEYGDPTGELFF.

The CDR3 loop is CASSQSNWAGGPSDEQYF. The CDR3 DNA follows: TGCGCCAGCAGTCAATCGAATTGGGCGGGAGGGCCTAGCGACGAGCAGTACTTC. This chain links TRBV23-1 with TRBJ2-7, with 9 bases matching TRBD2. TRBV23-1 is an ORF, and what it does is uncertain. V lost 0 bases to trimming and J lost 5 bases; unmatched junction nucleotides: 14. The CDR3 runs 18 residues.

This clone appeared a single time. The rearrangement joins TRBV9 to TRBJ1-1; weak D call: TRBD1 (5 bases). The CDR3 extends over 14 amino acids. Germline assignment: CDR1 SGDLS and CDR2 YYNGEE. Trimming left V 0 bases short and J 1 base short, with 7 bases between. Written as DNA, the CDR3 is TGTGCCAGCAGCGTAGCTGGACAGAACACTGAAGCTTTCTTT. This codes for CASSVAGQNTEAFF.

The chain carries TRBV18 and TRBJ2-5, with no clear D. This CDR3 has 16 amino acids. V dropped 4 bases and J dropped 5 bases, with 20 bases sitting between them. The V gene's germline CDR1 is KGHSH and CDR2 LQKENI. The CDR3 coding sequence is TGTGCCAGCTCACGCCGCTCAGGAGCTGGGTGGGAGACCCAGTACTTC. Translation gives CASSRRSGAGWETQYF. Full variable domain (outside the CDR3, taken from reference TRBV18 and TRBJ2-5): NAGVMQNPRHLVRRRGQEARLRCSPMKGHSHVYWYRQLPEEGLKFMVYLQKENIIDESGMPKERFSAEFPKEGPSILRIQQVVRGDSAAYFCASSRRSGAGWETQYFGPGTRLLVL.

This clone has a handful of counts. The chain links TRBV19 to TRBJ1-1; D unclear. The germline V gene has CDR1 LNHDA and CDR2 SQIVND (reference sequence). The CDR3 contains 14 residues. V was trimmed by 5 bases and J by 1 base, leaving 11 bases between them. CDR3: CASSPDFGNTEAFF. CDR3 nucleotides: TGTGCCAGTAGTCCAGACTTTGGGAACACTGAAGCTTTCTTT.

The chain links TRBV18 to TRBJ1-5; TRBD1 might be the D (6 bases). The CDR3 is 14 residues long. Germline CDR1 reads KGHSH; CDR2 reads LQKENI. The germline V and J ends were trimmed by 4 bases and 5 bases, with 12 bases remaining between them. This chain's CDR3 is CASSLADSYQPQHF. The CDR3 bases are TGTGCCAGCTCACTGGCGGACAGTTATCAGCCCCAGCATTTT.

CDR3 sequence reads: CASSQEGTGKAFF. The CDR3 nucleotides are TGCGCCAGCAGCCAGGAAGGGACAGGGAAAGCTTTCTTT. This chain connects TRBV4-1 to TRBJ1-1; 9 bases line up with TRBD1. Germline-derived CDR1 and CDR2 are MGHRA and YSYEKL. J was trimmed by 9 bases and V by 3 bases; bases with no gene match: 5. The CDR3 extends over 13 amino acids.

The rearrangement uses TRBV23-1 and TRBJ2-7; TRBD2 aligns across 9 bases. TRBV23-1 is designated an ORF whose function remains uncertain. The junction had 22 bases not matched to a gene; V was cut back by 1 base and J by 3 bases. The CDR3 totals 21 residues. The DNA of the CDR3 is TGCGCCAGCAGTCAATGGGTCGGGACGTGGAAATCTAGCGGGGCCCGCTACGAGCAGTACTTC. Protein sequence: CASSQWVGTWKSSGARYEQYF.

The chain has TRBV30 and TRBJ2-2, with 8 bases that match TRBD2. The trim removed 2 bases at V and 7 bases at J, leaving 6 bases unmatched. Germline CDR1 is GTSNPN and CDR2 is SVGIG (reference sequence). CDR3 size: 14 residues. The CDR3 reads CAWSFSGKGGELFF. The CDR3 DNA follows: TGTGCCTGGAGTTTTAGCGGGAAAGGCGGGGAGCTGTTTTTT. The full variable domain, its missing parts supplied by reference TRBV30 and TRBJ2-2, is SQTIHQWPATLVQPVGSPLSLECTVEGTSNPNLYWYRQAAGRGLQLLFYSVGIGQISSEVPQNLSASRPQDRQFILSSKKLLLSDSGFYLCAWSFSGKGGELFFGEGSRLTVL.

In DNA form, the CDR3 reads TGTGCCAGCAGTTGGGTCAATGAGCAGTTCTTC. It codes for CASSWVNEQFF. The chain joins TRBV2 to TRBJ2-1; no clear D. The length of the CDR3 is 11 residues. The ends were cut back, 5 bases at V and 6 bases at J, with 5 bases in the middle. Germline V CDR1 and CDR2: SNHLY, FYNNEI.

The chain has TRBV4-2 and TRBJ1-2, with 7 positions matching TRBD1. The CDR3 runs 15 residues. Germline V gene sequence: CDR1 LGHNA, CDR2 YNFKEQ. The V segment lost 2 bases and the J segment 7 bases; nucleotides outside the gene matches: 10. The CDR3 protein is CASSQPLQGRSGYTF. In DNA, the CDR3 is TGTGCCAGCAGCCAACCCCTACAGGGGAGGAGTGGCTACACCTTC.

The chain carries TRBV5-4 and TRBJ2-7, with 7 bases lining up with TRBD2. After removal of 0 bases from V and 5 bases from J, the junction contained 5 bases not matched to a gene. Germline-derived CDR1 and CDR2 are SGHNT and YYREEE (reference sequence). CDR3 length: 14 amino acids. The CDR3 loop reads CASSLAGRENEQYF. The CDR3 DNA is TGTGCCAGCAGCTTGGCGGGGCGGGAGAACGAGCAGTACTTC. Based on the CDR3 plus reference TRBV5-4 and TRBJ2-7, the full variable domain is ETGVTQSPTHLIKTRGQQVTLRCSSQSGHNTVSWYQQALGQGPQFIFQYYREEENGRGNFPPRFSGLQFPNYSSELNVNALELDDSALYLCASSLAGRENEQYFGPGTRLTVT.

The genes are TRBV5-1 and TRBJ1-1, with 7 bases identical to TRBD1. This CDR3 is built from 13 residues. Looked up from germline, CDR1 is SGHRS and CDR2 is YFSETQ. The J segment lost 5 bases and the V segment lost 4 bases, leaving 5 bases of the junction unmatched. CDR3 sequence: CASSLTGVTEAFF. CDR3 DNA sequence: TGCGCCAGCAGCCTAACAGGGGTAACTGAAGCTTTCTTT. Based on the CDR3 plus reference TRBV5-1 and TRBJ1-1, the full variable domain is KAGVTQTPRYLIKTRGQQVTLSCSPISGHRSVSWYQQTPGQGLQFLFEYFSETQRNKGNFPGRFSGRQFSNSRSEMNVSTLELGDSALYLCASSLTGVTEAFFGQGTRLTVV.

The genes are TRBV6-1 and TRBJ1-1, with 7 bases identical to TRBD1. Trimming cost V 4 bases and J 3 bases; bases outside gene matches: 11. Germline-derived CDR1 and CDR2 are MNHNS and SASEGT. The CDR3 covers 16 residues. The CDR3: CASSVSPGRGYTEAFF. CDR3 sequence (DNA): TGTGCCAGCAGTGTATCCCCTGGCAGGGGGTACACTGAAGCTTTCTTT.

The table lists this clone with a few counts. The chain links TRBV19 to TRBJ1-2; D gene unclear. Trimming left V 7 bases short and J 3 bases short, with 15 bases between. Germline-derived CDR1 and CDR2 are LNHDA and SQIVND (reference sequence). The CDR3 has 14 residues. CDR3 sequence reads: CASTPGRADYGYTF. The CDR3 DNA sequence: TGTGCCAGTACCCCCGGAAGGGCGGACTATGGCTACACCTTC.

The chain recombines TRBV5-6 with TRBJ2-1, with TRBD1 matching 10 bases. Germline V gives CDR1 SGHDT, CDR2 YYEEEE. J was trimmed by 3 bases and V by 3 bases; bases with no gene match: 6. The CDR3 extends over 16 amino acids. The CDR3 DNA follows: TGTGCCAGCAGCTCGGGACAGGGGATACACTACAATGAGCAGTTCTTC. It translates to CASSSGQGIHYNEQFF.

This clone was recorded once. This chain joins TRBV2 and TRBJ1-4, with a tentative D call TRBD1 (6 bases). The germline V gene has CDR1 SNHLY and CDR2 FYNNEI. V shed 2 bases and J shed 3 bases, with 13 bases lying between them. The length of the CDR3 is 16 residues. The CDR3 sequence: CASSERGREANEKLFF. For the CDR3, the DNA is TGTGCCAGCAGTGAAAGGGGGAGGGAGGCTAATGAAAAACTGTTTTTT.

The genes are TRBV2 and TRBJ2-1, with D unclear. The CDR3 spans 14 residues. The germline gives CDR1 SNHLY, CDR2 FYNNEI. V was clipped by 7 bases and J by 0 bases, with 10 bases between them. Here the CDR3 reads CASTLINSYNEQFF. As DNA, the CDR3 is TGTGCCAGCACCTTGATCAACTCCTACAATGAGCAGTTCTTC.

This sequence joins TRBV5-6 and TRBJ2-2; TRBD2 might be the D (6 bases). This CDR3 contains 17 residues. CDR1 is SGHDT and CDR2 is YYEEEE in the germline V gene. V gave up 0 bases and J gave up 6 bases, with 18 bases separating them. The DNA of the CDR3 is TGTGCCAGCAGCTTGGGGGTCTTTACTAGCCGGGCCGGGGAGCTGTTTTTT. This translates into CASSLGVFTSRAGELFF. The full variable domain, with the rest looked up from reference TRBV5-6 and TRBJ2-2, is DAGVTQSPTHLIKTRGQQVTLRCSPKSGHDTVSWYQQALGQGPQFIFQYYEEEERQRGNFPDRFSGHQFPNYSSELNVNALLLGDSALYLCASSLGVFTSRAGELFFGEGSRLTVL.

This chain links TRBV4-3 with TRBJ2-2; D gene ambiguous. The V gene's germline CDR1 is LGHNA and CDR2 YSLEER. This CDR3 is 17 amino acids long. V gave up 1 base and J gave up 5 bases, with 17 bases separating them. The CDR3 here is CASSQALNPPLTGELFF. As DNA, the CDR3 is TGCGCCAGCAGCCAAGCCCTAAATCCACCGTTAACCGGGGAGCTGTTTTTT.

The gene calls are TRBV28 and TRBJ2-4, with D possibly matching TRBD2 (8 bases). Germline CDR1 and CDR2: MDHEN and SYDVKM. The germline V and J ends were trimmed by 6 bases and 3 bases, with 24 bases remaining between them. There are 18 residues in the CDR3. CDR3 sequence reads: CASSQGLRQGLVKNIQYF. In DNA form, the CDR3 reads TGTGCCAGCAGCCAGGGCCTCCGACAGGGACTAGTCAAAAACATTCAGTACTTC.

The chain uses TRBV14 and TRBJ2-3; 16 nucleotides align to TRBD2. J gave up 5 bases and V 0 bases, and 20 bases lay outside the gene matches. CDR3 length: 23 amino acids. In germline, CDR1 is SGHDN, CDR2 FVKESK. The CDR3 nucleotides are TGTGCCAGCAGCCAAGATCAATTTAGGACCGGGACTAGCGGGAGGGCCGCGGGAGATACGCAGTATTTT. Protein: CASSQDQFRTGTSGRAAGDTQYF. The full variable domain, completed using reference TRBV14 and TRBJ2-3, is EAGVTQFPSHSVIEKGQTVTLRCDPISGHDNLYWYRRVMGKEIKFLLHFVKESKQDESGMPNNRFLAERTGGTYSTLKVQPAELEDSGVYFCASSQDQFRTGTSGRAAGDTQYFGPGTRLTVL.

The chain couples TRBV5-4 to TRBJ2-7, with a weak D call TRBD2 (5 bases). Trimming removed 0 bases from V and 2 bases from J, with 9 bases in between. CDR1 and CDR2 from the germline V gene are SGHNT and YYREEE (reference sequence). The CDR3 loop spans 14 amino acids. The CDR3 region has the DNA TGTGCCAGCAGCTTGGCGGACTCTACCTACGAGCAGTACTTC. It specifies CASSLADSTYEQYF.

The rearrangement joins TRBV19 to TRBJ2-1; 14 bases are shared with TRBD2. This CDR3 has 18 amino acids. Looked up from germline, CDR1 is LNHDA and CDR2 is SQIVND (reference sequence). V was clipped by 7 bases and J by 2 bases; unmatched bases: 10. The chain's CDR3 is CASTAGTSGSGAYNEQFF. The CDR3 bases are TGTGCCAGTACCGCCGGGACTAGCGGGAGTGGGGCCTACAATGAGCAGTTCTTC.

The CDR3 loop is CSVARGAGITEAFF. CDR3 sequence (DNA): TGCAGCGTTGCCAGGGGGGCAGGGATCACTGAAGCTTTCTTT. The J gene is TRBJ1-1, the V gene TRBV29-1; 7 bases match TRBD1. CDR1 SQVTM and CDR2 ANQGSEA come from the germline V gene. V shed 4 bases, J shed 4 bases, and the junction held 9 bases outside the gene matches. The CDR3 has 14 residues. The full variable domain, completed using reference TRBV29-1 and TRBJ1-1, is SAVISQKPSRDICQRGTSLTIQCQVDSQVTMMFWYRQQPGQSLTLIATANQGSEATYESGFVIDKFPISRPNLTFSTLTVSNMSPEDSSIYLCSVARGAGITEAFFGQGTRLTVV.

The rearrangement links TRBV7-7 to TRBJ2-4, with D perhaps given as TRBD1 or TRBD2 (5 bases each). The CDR3 has 16 amino acids. CDR1 is SSHAT and CDR2 is FNYEAQ in the germline V gene (reference sequence). V was cut by 2 bases and J by 8 bases, with 19 bases left in between. In DNA form, the CDR3 reads TGTGCCAGCAGCTTACCCCGGGGACGTTGCTCAGACATTCAGTACTTC. This codes for CASSLPRGRCSDIQYF.